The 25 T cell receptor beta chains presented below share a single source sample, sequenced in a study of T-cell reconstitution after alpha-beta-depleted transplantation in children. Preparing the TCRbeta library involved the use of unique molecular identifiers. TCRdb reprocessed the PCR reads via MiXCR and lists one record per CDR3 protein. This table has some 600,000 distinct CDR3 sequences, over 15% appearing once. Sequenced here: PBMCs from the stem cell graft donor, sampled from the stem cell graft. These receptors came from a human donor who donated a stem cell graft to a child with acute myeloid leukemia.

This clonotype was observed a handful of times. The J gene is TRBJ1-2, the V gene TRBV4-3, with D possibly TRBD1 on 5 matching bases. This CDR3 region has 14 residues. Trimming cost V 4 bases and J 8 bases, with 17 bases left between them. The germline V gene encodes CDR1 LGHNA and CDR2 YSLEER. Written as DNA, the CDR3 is TGCGCCAGCAGCCCGACGGCGGGGGACTTGGGCTACACCTTC. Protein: CASSPTAGDLGYTF.

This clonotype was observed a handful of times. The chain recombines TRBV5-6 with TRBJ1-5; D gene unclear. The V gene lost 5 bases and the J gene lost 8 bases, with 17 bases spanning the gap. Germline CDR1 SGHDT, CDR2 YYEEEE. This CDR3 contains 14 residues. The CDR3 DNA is TGTGCCAGCAGTTCTGACGGTTCGTTGAAGCCCCAGCATTTT. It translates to CASSSDGSLKPQHF.

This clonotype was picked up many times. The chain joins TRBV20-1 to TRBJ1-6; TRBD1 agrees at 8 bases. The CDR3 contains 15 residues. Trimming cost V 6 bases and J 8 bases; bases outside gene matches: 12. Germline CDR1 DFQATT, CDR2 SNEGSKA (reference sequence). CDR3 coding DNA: TGCAGTGCCGCACCCCGACAGGGGTTTGATTCACCCCTCCACTTT. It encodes CSAAPRQGFDSPLHF.

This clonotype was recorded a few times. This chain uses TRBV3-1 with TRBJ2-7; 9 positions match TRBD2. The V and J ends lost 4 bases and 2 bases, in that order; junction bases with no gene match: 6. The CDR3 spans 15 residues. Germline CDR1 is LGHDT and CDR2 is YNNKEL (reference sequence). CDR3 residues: CASSLSASGAYEQYF. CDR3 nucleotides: TGTGCCAGCAGCCTCTCCGCTAGCGGGGCCTACGAGCAGTACTTC.

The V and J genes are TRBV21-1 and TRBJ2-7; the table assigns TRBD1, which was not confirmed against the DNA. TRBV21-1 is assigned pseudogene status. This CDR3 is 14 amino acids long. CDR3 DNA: TGTGCCAGTTTCTCGGGACACCGGACGTACGAGCAGTACGTC. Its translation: CASFSGHRTYEQYV.

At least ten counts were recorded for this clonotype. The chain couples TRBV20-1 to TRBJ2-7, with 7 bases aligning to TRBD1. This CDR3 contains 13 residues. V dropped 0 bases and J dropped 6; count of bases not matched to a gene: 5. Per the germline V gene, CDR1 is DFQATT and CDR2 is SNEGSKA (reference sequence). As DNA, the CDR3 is TGCAGTGCTAGAGATCGACAGGGCCCCGAGCAGTACTTC. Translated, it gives CSARDRQGPEQYF.

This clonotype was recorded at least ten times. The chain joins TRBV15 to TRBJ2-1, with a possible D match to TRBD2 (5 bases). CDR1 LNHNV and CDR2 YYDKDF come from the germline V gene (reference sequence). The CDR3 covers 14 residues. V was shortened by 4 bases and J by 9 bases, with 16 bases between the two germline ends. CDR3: CATSTSLGGREQFF. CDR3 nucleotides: TGTGCCACCAGCACGTCCCTAGGAGGACGTGAGCAGTTCTTC.

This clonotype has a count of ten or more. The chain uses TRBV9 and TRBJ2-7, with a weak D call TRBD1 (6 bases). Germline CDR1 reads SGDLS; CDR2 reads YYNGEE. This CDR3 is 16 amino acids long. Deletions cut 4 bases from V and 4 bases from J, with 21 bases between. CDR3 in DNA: TGTGCCAGCAGCACGTCCACCACAGGGTTGTGGTACGAGCAGTACTTC. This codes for CASSTSTTGLWYEQYF. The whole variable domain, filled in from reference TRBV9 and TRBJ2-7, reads DSGVTQTPKHLITATGQRVTLRCSPRSGDLSVYWYQQSLDQGLQFLIQYYNGEERAKGNILERFSAQQFPDLHSELNLSSLELGDSALYFCASSTSTTGLWYEQYFGPGTRLTVT.

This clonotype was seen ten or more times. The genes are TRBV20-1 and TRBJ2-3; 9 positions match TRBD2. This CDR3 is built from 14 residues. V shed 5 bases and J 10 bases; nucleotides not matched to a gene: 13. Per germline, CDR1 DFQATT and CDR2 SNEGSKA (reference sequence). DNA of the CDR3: TGCAGTGCTCCTTCCGCCGCGGGGGGGCAGGCGCAGTATTTT. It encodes CSAPSAAGGQAQYF.

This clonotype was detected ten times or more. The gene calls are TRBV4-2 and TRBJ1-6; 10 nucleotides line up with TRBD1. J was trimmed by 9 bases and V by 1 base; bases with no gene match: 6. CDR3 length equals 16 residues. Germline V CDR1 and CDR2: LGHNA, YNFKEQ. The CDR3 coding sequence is TGTGCCAGCAGCCAAGTAAGCGGACAGGGGGTTTCACCCCTCCACTTT. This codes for CASSQVSGQGVSPLHF.

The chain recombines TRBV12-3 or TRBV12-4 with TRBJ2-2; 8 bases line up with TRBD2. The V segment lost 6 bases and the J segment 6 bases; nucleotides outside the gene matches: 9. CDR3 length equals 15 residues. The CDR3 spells CASSPGGGSPGELFF. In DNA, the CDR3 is TGTGCCAGCAGCCCGGGGGGGGGATCGCCCGGGGAGCTGTTTTTT.

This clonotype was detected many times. Here the CDR3 DNA reads TGTGCCAGCAGCTTGGGAGAGGTGGCTTTCTTT. This translates into CASSLGEVAFF. The chain employs TRBV5-5 and TRBJ1-1; D remains unclear. Germline assignment: CDR1 SGHKS and CDR2 YYEKEE (reference sequence). This CDR3 has 11 residues. V lost 0 bases and J 11 bases, leaving 8 bases between the germline ends.

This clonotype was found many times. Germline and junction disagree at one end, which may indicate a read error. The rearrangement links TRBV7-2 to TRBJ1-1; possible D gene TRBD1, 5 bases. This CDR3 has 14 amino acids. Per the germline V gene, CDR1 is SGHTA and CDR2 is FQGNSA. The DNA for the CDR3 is TGTGCCAGCAGTTTAGCGGGGCCGAACACTGAAGCTTTCTTT. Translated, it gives CASSLAGPNTEAFF.

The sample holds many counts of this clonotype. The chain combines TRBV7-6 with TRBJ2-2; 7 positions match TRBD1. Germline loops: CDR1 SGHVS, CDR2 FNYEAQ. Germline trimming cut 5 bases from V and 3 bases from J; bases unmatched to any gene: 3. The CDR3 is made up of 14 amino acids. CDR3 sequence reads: CASSRTGYTGELFF. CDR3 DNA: TGTGCCAGCAGCCGGACAGGCTACACCGGGGAGCTGTTTTTT. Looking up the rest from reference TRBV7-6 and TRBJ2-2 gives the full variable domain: GAGVSQSPRYKVTKRGQDVALRCDPISGHVSLYWYRQALGQGPEFLTYFNYEAQQDKSGLPNDRFSAERPEGSISTLTIQRTEQRDSAMYRCASSRTGYTGELFFGEGSRLTVL.

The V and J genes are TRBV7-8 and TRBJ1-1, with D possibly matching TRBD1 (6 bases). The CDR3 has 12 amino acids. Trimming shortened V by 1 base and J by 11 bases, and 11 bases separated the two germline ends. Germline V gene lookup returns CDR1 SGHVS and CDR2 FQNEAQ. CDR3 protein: CASSLGQGPAFF. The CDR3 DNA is TGTGCCAGCAGCTTAGGGCAGGGGCCGGCTTTCTTT.

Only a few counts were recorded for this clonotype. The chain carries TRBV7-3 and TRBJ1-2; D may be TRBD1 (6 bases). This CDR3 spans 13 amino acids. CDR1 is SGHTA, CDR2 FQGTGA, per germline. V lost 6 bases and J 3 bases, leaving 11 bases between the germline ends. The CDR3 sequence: CASSGGQHYGYTF. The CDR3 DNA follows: TGTGCCAGCAGTGGCGGACAGCACTATGGCTACACCTTC. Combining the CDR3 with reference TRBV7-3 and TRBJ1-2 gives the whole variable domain GAGVSQTPSNKVTEKGKYVELRCDPISGHTALYWYRQSLGQGPEFLIYFQGTGAADDSGLPNDRFFAVRPEGSVSTLKIQRTERGDSAVYLCASSGGQHYGYTFGSGTRLTVV.

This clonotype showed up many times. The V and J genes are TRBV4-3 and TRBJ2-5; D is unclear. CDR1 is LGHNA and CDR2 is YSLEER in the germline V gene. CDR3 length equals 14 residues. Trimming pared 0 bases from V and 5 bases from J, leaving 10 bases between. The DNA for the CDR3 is TGCGCCAGCAGCCAAGACTTTCCTGCGGAGACCCAGTACTTC. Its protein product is CASSQDFPAETQYF.

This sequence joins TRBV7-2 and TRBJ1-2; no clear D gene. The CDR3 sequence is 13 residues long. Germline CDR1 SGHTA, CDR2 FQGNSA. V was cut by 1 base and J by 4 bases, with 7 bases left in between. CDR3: CASSLGSVYGYTF. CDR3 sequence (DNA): TGTGCCAGCAGCTTAGGATCGGTCTATGGCTACACCTTC.

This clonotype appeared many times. DNA for the CDR3: TGCAGTGTTCCGGGACAGGGCAATTCACCCCTCCACTTT. Protein: CSVPGQGNSPLHF. This sequence joins TRBV20-1 and TRBJ1-6, with 9 nucleotides matching TRBD1. CDR3 length: 13 amino acids. CDR1 and CDR2 (germline): DFQATT, SNEGSKA (reference sequence). Trimming cost V 7 bases and J 7 bases; bases outside gene matches: 5.

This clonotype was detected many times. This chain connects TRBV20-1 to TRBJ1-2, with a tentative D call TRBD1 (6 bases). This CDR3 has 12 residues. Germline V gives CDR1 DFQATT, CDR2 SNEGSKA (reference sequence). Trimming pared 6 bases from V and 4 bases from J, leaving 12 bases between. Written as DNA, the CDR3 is TGCAGTGCGTTCAGGGGTTCCTATGGCTACACCTTC. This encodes CSAFRGSYGYTF.

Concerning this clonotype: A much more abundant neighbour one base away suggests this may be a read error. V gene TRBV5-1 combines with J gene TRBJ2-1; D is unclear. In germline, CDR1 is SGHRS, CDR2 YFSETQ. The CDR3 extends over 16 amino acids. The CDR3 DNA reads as TGCGCCAGCAGCTTGGACGGGCAGCTAAGTAACAATGAGCAGATCTTC. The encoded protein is CASSLDGQLSNNEQIF.

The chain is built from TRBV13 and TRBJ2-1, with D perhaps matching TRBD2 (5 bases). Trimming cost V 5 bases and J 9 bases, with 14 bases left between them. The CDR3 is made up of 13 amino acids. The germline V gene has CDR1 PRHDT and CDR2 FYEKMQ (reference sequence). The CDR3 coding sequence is TGTGCCAGCAGCCCCGGAGTTGGAGGTGAGCAGTTCTTC. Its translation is CASSPGVGGEQFF.

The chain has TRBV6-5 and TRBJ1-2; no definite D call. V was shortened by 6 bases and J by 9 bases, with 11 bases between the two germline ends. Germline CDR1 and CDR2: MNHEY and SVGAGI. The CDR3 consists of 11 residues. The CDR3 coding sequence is TGTGCCAGCAGGGGAGGCGGGAGCTACACCTTC. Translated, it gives CASRGGGSYTF.

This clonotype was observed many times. The CDR3 nucleotides are TGTGCCAGCGCCACCTTAGCTGAAGCTTTCTTT. Encoded protein: CASATLAEAFF. The chain is built from TRBV27 and TRBJ1-1; D gene uncertain. The V and J ends lost 8 bases and 6 bases respectively, with 10 bases between them. The germline CDR1 and CDR2 sequences are MNHEY and SMNVEV (reference sequence). CDR3 length: 11 residues.

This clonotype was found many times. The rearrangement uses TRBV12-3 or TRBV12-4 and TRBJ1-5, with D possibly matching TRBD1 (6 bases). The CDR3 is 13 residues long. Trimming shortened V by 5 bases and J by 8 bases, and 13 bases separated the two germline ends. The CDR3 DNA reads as TGTGCCAGCAGTGAACAGGGAGTGGAGCCCCAGCATTTT. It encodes CASSEQGVEPQHF.